This paragraph reports one TCR beta chain. The data were obtained in a study of blood T cell repertoires in COVID-19. Across the study: Samples of COVID-19 (acute and convalescent) were obtained from the United States, Italy and Spain. From T cells, B-cell-depleted T cells, or PBMCs came the material, which was cDNA or gDNA.

The V gene lost 5 bases and the J gene lost 4 bases, with 11 bases spanning the gap. CDR3 length: 14 residues. CDR1 and CDR2 (germline): SGHVS, FQNEAQ. Per the original methods: Estimation of nucleated cell counts relied on the amplification of reference gene primers. The method was immunoSEQ multiplex PCR; TCRdb's version includes in-frame clones alone and lacks a portion of them. The V and J calls and the clone size are those of that table, but D and trimming were determined from the DNA. The data hold around 80,000 clones, with roughly four fifths observed a single time. This receptor was identified in a man at least 80 years old with acute or convalescent COVID-19. The chain links TRBV7-8 to TRBJ1-4; possible D gene TRBD1, 5 bases. The sample was peripheral blood. The CDR3 region is CASSPREGNEKLFF. The CDR3 region has the DNA TGTGCCAGCAGCCCCAGGGAGGGTAATGAAAAACTGTTTTTT. Full variable domain (rest looked up from reference TRBV7-8 and TRBJ1-4): GAGVSQSPRYKVAKRGQDVALRCDPISGHVSLFWYQQALGQGPEFLTYFQNEAQLDKSGLPSDRFFAERPEGSVSTLKIQRTQQEDSAVYLCASSPREGNEKLFFGSGTQLSVL.